This TCR beta chain derives from a study of lung T cells in sarcoidosis with Löfgren's syndrome. TCRdb itself ran the reads through MiXCR, one entry per CDR3 protein. The sample records just under 20,000 distinct CDR3 sequences, less than 25% being singletons. V gave up 8 bases and J gave up 2 bases, with 12 bases separating them. CDR1 ENHRY and CDR2 SYGVKD come from the germline V gene. The CDR3 is made up of 13 amino acids. Worth noting for this clonotype: A clone one base away is much larger, so this may be a read error.

Specimen: CD4+ T cells from PBMCs. This clonotype was sampled from a human donor with sarcoidosis (Löfgren's syndrome or another form), or a control subject (not recorded which). The rearrangement links TRBV10-3 to TRBJ1-1; no definite D call. This CDR3 is CAIGRAINTEAFF. The CDR3 nucleotides read TGTGCCATCGGGAGGGCAATTAACACTGAAGCTTTCTTT.